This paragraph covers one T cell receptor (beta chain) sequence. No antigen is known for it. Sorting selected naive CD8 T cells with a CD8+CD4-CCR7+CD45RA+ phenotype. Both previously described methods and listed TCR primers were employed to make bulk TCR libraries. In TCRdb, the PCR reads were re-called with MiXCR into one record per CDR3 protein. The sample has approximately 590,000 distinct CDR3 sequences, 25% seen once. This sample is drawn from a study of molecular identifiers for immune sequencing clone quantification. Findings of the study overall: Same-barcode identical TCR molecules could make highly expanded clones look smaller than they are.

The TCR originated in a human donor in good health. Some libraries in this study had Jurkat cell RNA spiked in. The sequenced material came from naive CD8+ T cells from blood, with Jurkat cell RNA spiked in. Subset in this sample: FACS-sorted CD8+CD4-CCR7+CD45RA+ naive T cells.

The DNA for the CDR3 is TGTGCCAGCAGCTTATCGGCAGTCGTCAATGGCTACACCTTC. It translates to CASSLSAVVNGYTF. V usage is TRBV13 and J usage is TRBJ1-2; D call uncertain. V lost 2 bases and J 6 bases, leaving 13 bases between the germline ends. This CDR3 has 14 amino acids. Germline V gene data show CDR1 as PRHDT and CDR2 as FYEKMQ (reference sequence).